This T cell receptor beta chain was sequenced during a study of blood T cell repertoires in COVID-19. Participants came from some 23 US areas, aged roughly 18 to 89 years. Participant reports of clinical history set cohort assignment. Symptom resolution, clearance, or two negative PCRs marked donors in Cohort 3 as recovered. Per the original data handling: Reference gene primer amplification gave estimated nucleated cell counts. Produced via immunoSEQ multiplex PCR; TCRdb's table is partial and in-frame only. Clone size and the V and J calls come from that table; the DNA yielded D and trimming. Found here are just over 300,000 clones, 70% to 90% of them singletons; the top ten hold over 3.5%. The CDR3 totals 20 residues. V was clipped by 1 base and J by 0 bases; unmatched bases: 14. The germline gives CDR1 SGHRS, CDR2 YFSETQ.

Sequenced input: PBMCs or T cells enriched from blood (not recorded which). The J gene is TRBJ2-2, the V gene TRBV5-1, with 8 bases that match TRBD1. The clonotype originates from a man aged 25-40 years who had recovered from COVID-19. CDR3 in DNA: TGCGCCAGCAGCTTGTGGGGAAGGACAGGGAGGACCGCGAACACCGGGGAGCTGTTTTTT. As protein: CASSLWGRTGRTANTGELFF.